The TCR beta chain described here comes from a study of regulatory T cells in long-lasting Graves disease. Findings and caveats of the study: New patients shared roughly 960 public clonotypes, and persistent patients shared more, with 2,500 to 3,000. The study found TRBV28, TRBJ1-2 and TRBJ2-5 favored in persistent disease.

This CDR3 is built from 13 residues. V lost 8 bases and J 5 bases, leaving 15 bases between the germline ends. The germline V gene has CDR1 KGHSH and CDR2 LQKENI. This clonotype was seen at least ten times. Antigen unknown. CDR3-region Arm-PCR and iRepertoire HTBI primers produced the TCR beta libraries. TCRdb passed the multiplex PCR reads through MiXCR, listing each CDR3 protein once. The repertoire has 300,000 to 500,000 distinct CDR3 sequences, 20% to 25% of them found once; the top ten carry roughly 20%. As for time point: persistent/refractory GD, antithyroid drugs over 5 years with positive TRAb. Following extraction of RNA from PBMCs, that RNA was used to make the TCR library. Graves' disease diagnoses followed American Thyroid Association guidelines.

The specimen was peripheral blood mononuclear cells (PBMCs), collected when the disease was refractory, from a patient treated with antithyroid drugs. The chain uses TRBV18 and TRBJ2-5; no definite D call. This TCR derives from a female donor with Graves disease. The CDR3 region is CASSPGFRETQYF. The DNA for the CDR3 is TGTGCCAGCAGCCCGGGCTTTCGGGAGACCCAGTACTTC.